This TCR beta chain originates from a study of CD8+ T cells in alopecia areata. V lost 4 bases to trimming and J lost 3 bases; unmatched junction nucleotides: 8. The CDR3 has 15 amino acids. CDR1 is SQVTM and CDR2 is ANQGSEA in the germline V gene. Patients with alopecia areata provided lesional scalp punch biopsies as well as peripheral blood. RNA extraction and reverse transcription yielded cDNA as sequencing template. Sequencing used immunoSEQ multiplex PCR; TCRdb keeps in-frame clones, though not all of them. The sample gives more than 11,000 clones, approximately 50% of which show up once; approximately 10% is in the top ten.

The starting material was skin, obtained at week 0. The clonotype originates from a human donor with alopecia areata. This chain joins TRBV29-1 and TRBJ1-4; 7 nucleotides agree with TRBD1. The DNA of the CDR3 is TGCAGCGTTGGACAGGGTGGGTTGGCTAATGAAAAACTGTTTTTT. Translation gives CSVGQGGLANEKLFF.